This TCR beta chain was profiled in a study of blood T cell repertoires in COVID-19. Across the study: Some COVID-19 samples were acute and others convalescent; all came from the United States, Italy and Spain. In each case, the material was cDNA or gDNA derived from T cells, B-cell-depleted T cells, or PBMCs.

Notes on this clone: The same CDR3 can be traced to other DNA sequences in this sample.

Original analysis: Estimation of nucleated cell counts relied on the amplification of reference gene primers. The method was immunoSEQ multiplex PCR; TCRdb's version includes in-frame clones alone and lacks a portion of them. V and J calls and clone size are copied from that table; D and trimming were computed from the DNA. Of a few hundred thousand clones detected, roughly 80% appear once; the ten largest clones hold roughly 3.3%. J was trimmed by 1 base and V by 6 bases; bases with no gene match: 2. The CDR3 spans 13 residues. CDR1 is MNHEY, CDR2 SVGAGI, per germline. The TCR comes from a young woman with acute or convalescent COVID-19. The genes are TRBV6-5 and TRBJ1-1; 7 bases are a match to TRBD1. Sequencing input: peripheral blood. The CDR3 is CASSDRANTEAFF. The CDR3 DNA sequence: TGTGCCAGCAGCGACAGGGCGAACACTGAAGCTTTCTTT.